This note documents a single TCR beta chain sequence. Its specificity is unknown. Using a J-beta primer mix together with a sample-barcoded 5' primer, a second PCR was run for roughly 7 to 11 cycles. Every cDNA molecule bore a tag from a template-switch adaptor containing 12 random nucleotides. One entry per CDR3 protein, called by TCRdb with MiXCR from the 5' RACE reads. The sample consists of about 1 million distinct CDR3 sequences, 40% to 45% of them appearing once. Per individual sample, total RNA of at least 6 micrograms was extracted. These data originate in a study of blood T cells in healthy people across ages. J was trimmed by 8 bases and V by 5 bases; bases with no gene match: 7. This CDR3 spans 14 amino acids. Germline CDR1 MNHNY, CDR2 SVGAGI (reference sequence). Findings and limits, study-wide: A roughly linear fall in TCR beta diversity per million T cells was seen with increasing age. Naive and antigen-experienced cells were not separated, limiting conclusive comparison.

The chain joins TRBV6-6 to TRBJ2-1, with 9 nucleotides matching TRBD1. Sequencing was carried out using blood. The TCR originated in an older woman in good health. CDR3 loop: CASSPPGQGYEQFF. Written as DNA, the CDR3 is TGTGCCAGCAGTCCCCCGGGACAGGGTTATGAGCAGTTCTTC.